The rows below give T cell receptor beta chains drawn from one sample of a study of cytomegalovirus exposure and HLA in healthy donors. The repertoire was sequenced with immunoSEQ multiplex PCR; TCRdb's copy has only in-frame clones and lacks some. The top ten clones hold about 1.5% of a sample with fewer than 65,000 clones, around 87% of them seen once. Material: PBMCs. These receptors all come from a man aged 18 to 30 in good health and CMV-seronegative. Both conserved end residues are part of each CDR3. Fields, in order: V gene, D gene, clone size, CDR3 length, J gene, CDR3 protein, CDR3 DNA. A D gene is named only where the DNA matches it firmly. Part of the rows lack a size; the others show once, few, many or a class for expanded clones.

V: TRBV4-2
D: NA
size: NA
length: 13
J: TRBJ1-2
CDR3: CASSQDPRVGYTF
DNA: TGTGCCAGCAGCCAAGACCCGCGGGTTGGCTACACCTTC

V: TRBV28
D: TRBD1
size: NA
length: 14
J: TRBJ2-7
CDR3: CASSTGTGLYEQYF
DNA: TGTGCCAGCAGTACCGGGACAGGGCTTTACGAGCAGTACTTC

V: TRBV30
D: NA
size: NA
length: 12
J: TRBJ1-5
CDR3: CAWGRQGQPQHF
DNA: TGTGCCTGGGGCCGCCAGGGCCAGCCCCAGCATTTT

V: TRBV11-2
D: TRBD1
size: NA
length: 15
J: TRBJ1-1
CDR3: CASSSPGQGWTEAFF
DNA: TGTGCCAGCAGCTCCCCCGGACAGGGGTGGACTGAAGCTTTCTTT

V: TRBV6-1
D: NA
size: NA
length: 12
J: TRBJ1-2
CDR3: CASSERAGGYTF
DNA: TGTGCCAGCAGTGAAAGGGCGGGTGGCTACACCTTC

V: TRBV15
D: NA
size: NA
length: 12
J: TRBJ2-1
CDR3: CATSRSSWEQFF
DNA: TGTGCCACCAGCAGGTCTAGCTGGGAGCAGTTCTTC

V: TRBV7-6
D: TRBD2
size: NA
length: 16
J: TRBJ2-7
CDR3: CASSSPRLAGIYEQYF
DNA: TGTGCCAGCAGCTCACCAAGACTAGCGGGGATCTACGAGCAGTACTTC

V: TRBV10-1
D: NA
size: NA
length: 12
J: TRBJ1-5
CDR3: CARETGNQPQHF
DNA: TGCGCCAGAGAGACAGGAAATCAGCCCCAGCATTTT

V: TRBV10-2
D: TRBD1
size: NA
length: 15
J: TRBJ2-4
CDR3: CASSESGQGAGIQYF
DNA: TGCGCCAGCAGTGAGTCGGGACAGGGGGCCGGCATTCAGTACTTC

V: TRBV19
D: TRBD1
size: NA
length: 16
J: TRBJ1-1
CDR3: CASSIADRVEGTEAFF
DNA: TGTGCCAGTAGTATAGCTGACAGGGTAGAAGGGACTGAAGCTTTCTTT

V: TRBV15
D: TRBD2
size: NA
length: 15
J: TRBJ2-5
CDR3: CATSRDQRGGETQYF
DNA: TGTGCCACCAGCAGAGATCAGCGGGGAGGCGAGACCCAGTACTTC

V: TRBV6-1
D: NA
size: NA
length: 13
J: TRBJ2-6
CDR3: CSTHDSGANVLTF
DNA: TGCTCGACACATGACTCTGGGGCCAACGTCCTGACTTTC

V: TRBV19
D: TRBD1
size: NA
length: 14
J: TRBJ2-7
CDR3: CASKPGQGSYEQYF
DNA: TGTGCCAGTAAGCCGGGACAGGGCTCCTACGAGCAGTACTTC

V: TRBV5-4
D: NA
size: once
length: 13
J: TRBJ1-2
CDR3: CASSFPGNYGYTF
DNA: TGTGCCAGCAGCTTCCCAGGGAACTATGGCTACACCTTC

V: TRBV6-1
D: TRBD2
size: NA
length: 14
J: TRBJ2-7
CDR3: CASSHSGGAVEQYF
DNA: TGTGCCAGCAGCCATAGCGGGGGGGCGGTCGAGCAGTACTTC

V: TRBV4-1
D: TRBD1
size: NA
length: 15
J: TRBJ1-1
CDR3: CASSQVLGQGEGAFF
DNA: TGCGCCAGCAGCCAAGTTCTAGGACAGGGAGAAGGAGCTTTCTTT

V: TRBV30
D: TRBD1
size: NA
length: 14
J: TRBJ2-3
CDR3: CAWSVGTGTDTQYF
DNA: TGTGCCTGGAGTGTGGGGACAGGGACAGATACGCAGTATTTT

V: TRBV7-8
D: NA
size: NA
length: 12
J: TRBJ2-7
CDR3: CASGWTAYEQYF
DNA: TGTGCCAGCGGATGGACAGCCTACGAGCAGTACTTC

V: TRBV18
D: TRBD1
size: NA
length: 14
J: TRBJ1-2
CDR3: CASSPGQGDNGYTF
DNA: TGTGCCAGCTCACCCGGACAGGGGGATAATGGCTACACCTTC

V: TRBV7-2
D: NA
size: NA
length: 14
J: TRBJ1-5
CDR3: CASSPDGGNQPQHF
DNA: TGTGCCAGCAGCCCGGACGGGGGTAATCAGCCCCAGCATTTT

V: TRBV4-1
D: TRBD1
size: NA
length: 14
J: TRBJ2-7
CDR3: CASSLGQGSYEQYF
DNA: TGCGCCAGCAGCCTCGGACAGGGCTCCTACGAGCAGTACTTC

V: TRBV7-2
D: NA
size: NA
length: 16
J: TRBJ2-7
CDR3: CASSRKTPGSAYEQYF
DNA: TGTGCCAGCAGCCGCAAGACCCCGGGGAGTGCGTACGAGCAGTACTTC

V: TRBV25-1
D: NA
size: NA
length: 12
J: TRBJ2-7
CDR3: CASSGYAYEQYF
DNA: TGTGCCAGCAGTGGCTACGCGTACGAGCAGTACTTC

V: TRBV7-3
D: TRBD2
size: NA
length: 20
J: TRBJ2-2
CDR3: CASSSAPGLAGALRTGELFF
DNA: TGTGCCAGCAGCTCGGCACCCGGACTAGCGGGGGCCTTGAGGACCGGGGAGCTGTTTTTT

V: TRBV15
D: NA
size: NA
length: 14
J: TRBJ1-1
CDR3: CATSRESRNTEAFF
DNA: TGTGCCACCAGCAGAGAGTCCAGGAACACTGAAGCTTTCTTT

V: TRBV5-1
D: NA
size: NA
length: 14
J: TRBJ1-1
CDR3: CASSLAAGDTEAFF
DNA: TGCGCCAGCAGCTTGGCGGCCGGGGACACTGAAGCTTTCTTT

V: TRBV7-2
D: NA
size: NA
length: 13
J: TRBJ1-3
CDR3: CASSPHKGNTIYF
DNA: TGTGCCAGCAGCCCTCACAAAGGAAACACCATATATTTT

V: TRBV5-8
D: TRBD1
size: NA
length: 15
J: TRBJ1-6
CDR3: CASSYTGGYESPLHF
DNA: TGTGCCAGCAGCTATACAGGGGGGTATGAATCACCCCTCCACTTT

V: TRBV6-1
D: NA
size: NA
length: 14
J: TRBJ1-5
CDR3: CASLTWGGNQPQHF
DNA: TGTGCCAGCCTCACCTGGGGGGGCAATCAGCCCCAGCATTTT

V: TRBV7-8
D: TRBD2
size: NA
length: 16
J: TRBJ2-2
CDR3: CASLHWGGLVTGELFF
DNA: TGTGCCAGCCTCCACTGGGGAGGGCTCGTCACCGGGGAGCTGTTTTTT

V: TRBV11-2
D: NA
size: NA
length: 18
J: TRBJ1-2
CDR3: CASSWVGFFGTTDYGYTF
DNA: TGTGCCAGCAGCTGGGTTGGGTTTTTCGGGACAACTGACTATGGCTACACCTTC

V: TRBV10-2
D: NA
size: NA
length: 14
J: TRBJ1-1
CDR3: CASSDWTDDTEAFF
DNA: TGCGCCAGCAGTGACTGGACAGATGACACTGAAGCTTTCTTT

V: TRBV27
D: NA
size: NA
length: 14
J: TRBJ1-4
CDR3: CASSPLRGEEKLFF
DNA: TGTGCCAGCAGTCCACTCCGGGGGGAGGAAAAACTGTTTTTT

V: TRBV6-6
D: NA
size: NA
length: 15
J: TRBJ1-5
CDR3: CASSPGDYSNQPQHF
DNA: TGTGCCAGCAGCCCGGGGGACTATAGCAATCAGCCCCAGCATTTT

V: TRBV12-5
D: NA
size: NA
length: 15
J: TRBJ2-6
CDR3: CASGLAGFGANVLTF
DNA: TGTGCTAGTGGTTTAGCAGGGTTTGGGGCCAACGTCCTGACTTTC

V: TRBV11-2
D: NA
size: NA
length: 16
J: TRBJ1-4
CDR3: CASSPLLGGPNEKLFF
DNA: TGTGCCAGCAGCCCACTCCTTGGAGGCCCCAATGAAAAACTGTTTTTT

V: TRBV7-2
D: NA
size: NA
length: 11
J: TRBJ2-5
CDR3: CASSIKETQYF
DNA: TGTGCCAGCAGTATAAAAGAGACCCAGTACTTC

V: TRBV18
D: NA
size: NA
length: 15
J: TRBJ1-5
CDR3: CASSPPPGSNQPQHF
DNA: TGTGCCAGCTCACCGCCCCCGGGTTCAAATCAGCCCCAGCATTTT

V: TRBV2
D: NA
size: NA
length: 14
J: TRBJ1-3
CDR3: CASLDSKSGNTIYF
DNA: TGTGCCAGCCTGGACAGCAAATCTGGAAACACTATATATTTT

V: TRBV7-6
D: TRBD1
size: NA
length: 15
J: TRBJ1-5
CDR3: CASSLEQGTFSAQHF
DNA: TGTGCCAGCAGCTTAGAACAGGGGACTTTTTCGGCCCAGCATTTT

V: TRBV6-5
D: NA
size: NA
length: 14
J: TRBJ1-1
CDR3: CASSSATGDTEAFF
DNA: TGTGCCAGCAGTTCGGCTACTGGAGACACTGAAGCTTTCTTT

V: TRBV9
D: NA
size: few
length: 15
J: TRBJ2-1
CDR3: CASSVGQESYNEQFF
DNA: TGTGCCAGCAGCGTAGGACAGGAGTCCTACAATGAGCAGTTCTTC

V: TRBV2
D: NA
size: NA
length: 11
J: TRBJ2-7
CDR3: CASGGSLEQYF
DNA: TGTGCCAGCGGTGGCTCACTCGAGCAGTACTTC

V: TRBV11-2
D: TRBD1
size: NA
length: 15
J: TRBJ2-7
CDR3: CASSPFDDRAYEQYF
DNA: TGTGCCAGCAGCCCCTTCGATGACAGGGCCTACGAGCAGTACTTC

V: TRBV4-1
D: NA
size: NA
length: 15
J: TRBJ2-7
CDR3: CASSQALTGFGEQYF
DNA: TGCGCCAGCAGCCAAGCCCTTACGGGGTTCGGCGAGCAGTACTTC

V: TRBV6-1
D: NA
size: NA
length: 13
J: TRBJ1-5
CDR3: CASGTHSNQPQHF
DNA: TGTGCCAGCGGGACTCATAGCAATCAGCCCCAGCATTTT

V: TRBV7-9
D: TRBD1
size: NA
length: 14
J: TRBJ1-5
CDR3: CASSSDRGDQPQHF
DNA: TGTGCCAGCAGCTCGGACAGGGGGGATCAGCCCCAGCATTTT

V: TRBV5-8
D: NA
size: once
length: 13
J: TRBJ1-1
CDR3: CASSLGGNTEAFF
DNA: TGTGCCAGCAGCTTGGGCGGGAACACTGAAGCTTTCTTT

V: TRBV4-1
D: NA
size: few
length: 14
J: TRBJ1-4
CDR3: CASSLQGGNEKLFF
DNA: TGCGCCAGCAGCCTCCAGGGAGGTAATGAAAAACTGTTTTTT

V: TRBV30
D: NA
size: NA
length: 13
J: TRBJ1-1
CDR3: CAWSPLSSLAAFF
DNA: TGTGCCTGGAGCCCACTTTCCTCACTCGCAGCTTTCTTT

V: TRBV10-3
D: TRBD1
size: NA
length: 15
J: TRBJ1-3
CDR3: CAIRRQGTSGNTIYF
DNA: TGTGCCATCAGAAGACAGGGCACCTCTGGAAACACCATATATTTT

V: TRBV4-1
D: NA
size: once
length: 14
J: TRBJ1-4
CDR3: CASSPGGLGEKLFF
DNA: TGCGCCAGCAGCCCGGGAGGCCTGGGGGAAAAACTGTTTTTT

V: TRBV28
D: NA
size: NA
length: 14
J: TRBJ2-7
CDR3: CASSTGTTPYEQYF
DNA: TGTGCCAGCAGTACAGGGACAACTCCCTACGAGCAGTACTTC

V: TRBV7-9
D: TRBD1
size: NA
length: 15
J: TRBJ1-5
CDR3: CASSPGGEGNQPQHF
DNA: TGTGCCAGCAGCCCAGGGGGCGAAGGCAATCAGCCCCAGCATTTT

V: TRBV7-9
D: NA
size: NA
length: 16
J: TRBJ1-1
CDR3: CASSPLGIHENTEAFF
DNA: TGTGCCAGCAGCCCCCTCGGGATCCATGAAAACACTGAAGCTTTCTTT

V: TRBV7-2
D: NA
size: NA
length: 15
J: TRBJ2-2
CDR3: CASSLFGTGDGELFF
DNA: TGTGCCAGCAGCTTATTTGGAACAGGTGACGGGGAGCTGTTTTTT

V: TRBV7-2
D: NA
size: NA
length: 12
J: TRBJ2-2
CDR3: CAVAAHTGELFF
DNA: TGTGCGGTAGCAGCTCACACCGGGGAGCTGTTTTTT